Listed below are T cell receptor beta chains from one sample, sequenced in a study of blood T cell repertoires in COVID-19. Using immunoSEQ multiplex PCR, the repertoire was profiled, and TCRdb retains in-frame clones only, with some absent. Of 350,000 to 450,000 clones in the sample, over 75% were seen once. The source material was peripheral blood. These receptors all stem from a middle-aged woman with COVID-19, enrolled during active disease. The CDR3 runs from the conserved cysteine through the conserved F or W. The D gene is left open where the match is weak. Where a row states a size, it is once, few, many or the class of an expanded clone; other rows omit it.

clone_size	v_call	d_call	j_call	cdr3_nt	cdr3_aa
.	TRBV29-1	TRBD2	TRBJ2-3	TGCAGCGCTGGAGCGGGAGGGCCAGATACGCAGTATTTT	CSAGAGGPDTQYF
.	TRBV7-2	TRBD1	TRBJ1-4	TGTGCCAGCAGCCTGACAGGGGTAAACGAAAAACTGTTTTTT	CASSLTGVNEKLFF
.	TRBV5-5	.	TRBJ2-7	TGTGCCAGCAGCTTATCAGGGGCGGTCGAGCAGTACTTC	CASSLSGAVEQYF
.	TRBV6-1	.	TRBJ1-1	TGTGCCAGCAGTGAACGGGCGGGGAACACTGAAGCTTTCTTT	CASSERAGNTEAFF
.	TRBV7-2	.	TRBJ1-5	TGTGCCAGCAGCCTACGTCGCGGCGGGAATCAGCCCCAGCATTTT	CASSLRRGGNQPQHF
.	TRBV24-1	.	TRBJ2-2	TGTGCCACCAGTCCCTCAGGGGCCGCCACCGGGGAGCTGTTTTTT	CATSPSGAATGELFF
.	TRBV6-6	TRBD2	TRBJ2-2	TGTGCCAGCAGTACCGGACTAGCGGGAGGGCCCGGGGAGCTGTTTTTT	CASSTGLAGGPGELFF
.	TRBV28	TRBD1	TRBJ2-2	TGTGCCAGCCGCAAGACAGACAGGGTTAACACCGGGGAGCTGTTTTTT	CASRKTDRVNTGELFF
.	TRBV6-2/TRBV6-3	.	TRBJ2-2	TGTGCCAGCAGCTATACCCGAGGGAGCGGGGAGCTGTTTTTT	CASSYTRGSGELFF
once	TRBV29-1	TRBD1	TRBJ1-1	TGCAGCGCTGCGGGGACAGGCGGAGGGAACACTGAAGCTTTCTTT	CSAAGTGGGNTEAFF
.	TRBV5-5	.	TRBJ1-2	TGTGCCAGCAGCTTGGAAACAGGGCCATTCTATGGCTACACCTTC	CASSLETGPFYGYTF
.	TRBV4-3	.	TRBJ2-7	TGCGCCAGCAGCCAGGAGGTTCTCTACGAGCAGTACTTC	CASSQEVLYEQYF